The 15 T cell receptor beta chains listed next were all sequenced from one sample in a study of T cell clonality in common variable immunodeficiency. Study outcomes and limitations: In common variable immunodeficiency, TCR beta chains reportedly carried fewer deletions and N-nucleotide insertions.

No antigen is known for these receptors. Here immunoSEQ multiplex PCR was the method, and the copy in TCRdb shows in-frame clones only, minus some. This sample comprises about 28,000 clones, none seen once only. The sample consisted of peripheral blood mononuclear cells. These receptors were taken from a human donor with common variable immunodeficiency.

This clone was observed a few times. Coverage ceases 3 residues before the CDR3 finishes, and the germline J gene fills in the end. The gene calls are TRBV20-1 and TRBJ1-6; no firm D call. The germline V gene encodes CDR1 DFQATT and CDR2 SNEGSKA (reference sequence). The V and J ends lost 3 bases and 0 bases respectively, with 6 bases between them. The CDR3 extends over 14 amino acids. The sequenced part of the CDR3 DNA is TGCAGTGCTAGGCCCAGCTCCTATAATTCACCC. It specifies CSARPSSYNSP. The CDR3 as a whole reads CSARPSSYNSPLHF.

In its sample, this clone was seen a few times. The read ends 3 residues early relative to the CDR3; the germline J gene fills the gap. The gene calls are TRBV5-1 and TRBJ2-1; D perhaps matches TRBD2 (7 bases). The CDR3 covers 16 residues. CDR1 SGHRS and CDR2 YFSETQ come from the germline V gene. Trimming removed 0 bases from V and 7 bases from J, with 17 bases in between. CDR3 DNA, as far as it was read: TGCGCCAGCAGCTTGGATTTCGGGGGGCGGAAGAATGAG. Its translation is CASSLDFGGRKNE. The complete CDR3 protein is CASSLDFGGRKNEQFF.

The sample holds many counts of this clone. The sequenced fragment ends 3 residues before the CDR3 boundary, so the rest is inferred from the germline J gene. The genes are TRBV7-6 and TRBJ1-6, with 9 bases lining up with TRBD1. The ends lost 0 bases at V and 10 bases at J; junction bases unmatched: 7. The CDR3 length is 16 residues. Germline V CDR1 and CDR2: SGHVS, FNYEAQ. CDR3: CASSLAMGQGDSPLHF. The DNA read from the CDR3 is TGTGCCAGCAGCTTAGCGATGGGACAGGGTGACTCACCC.

A remark on this clone: The read terminates 3 residues ahead of where the CDR3 ends, so the germline J gene completes it. The chain links TRBV30 to TRBJ1-2; 8 nucleotides line up with TRBD1. In germline, CDR1 is GTSNPN, CDR2 SVGIG (reference sequence). V dropped 4 bases and J dropped 7; count of bases not matched to a gene: 8. The CDR3 has 13 residues. CDR3 loop: CAWTGRGLVGYTF. CDR3 DNA, as far as it was read: TGTGCCTGGACTGGCAGGGGGCTAGTTGGC.

This clone was seen repeatedly, ten times or more. Read coverage stops 3 residues before the CDR3 terminus; the germline J gene supplies the remainder. The chain joins TRBV2 to TRBJ2-1; TRBD2 matches 15 bases. CDR1 is SNHLY, CDR2 FYNNEI, per germline. CDR3 length: 15 residues. V was clipped by 4 bases and J by 9 bases; unmatched bases: 4. The sequenced CDR3 bases are TGTGCCAGCAGTGGGACTAGCGGGGGGGCCGGTGAG. Protein: CASSGTSGGAGE. The full CDR3 is CASSGTSGGAGEQFF. Full variable domain (remainder filled in from reference TRBV2 and TRBJ2-1): EPEVTQTPSHQVTQMGQEVILRCVPISNHLYFYWYRQILGQKVEFLVSFYNNEISEKSEIFDDQFSVERPDGSNFTLKIRSTKLEDSAMYFCASSGTSGGAGEQFFGPGTRLTVL.

There are a few counts of this clone. The read ends 3 residues early relative to the CDR3; the germline J gene fills the gap. This sequence joins TRBV6-1 and TRBJ1-1; D ambiguous. The CDR3 has 15 amino acids. The germline V and J ends were trimmed by 2 bases and 0 bases, with 10 bases remaining between them. CDR1 is MNHNS and CDR2 is SASEGT in the germline V gene. The DNA read from the CDR3 is TGTGCCAGCAGTGAACAGGAACACATGAACACTGAA. Translating gives CASSEQEHMNTE. The whole CDR3 sequence reads CASSEQEHMNTEAFF.

As regards this clone: Sequencing ends 3 residues short of the CDR3 end; the germline J gene provides the rest. The chain employs TRBV7-6 and TRBJ2-2; possible D gene TRBD1, 5 bases. V lost 5 bases to trimming and J lost 0 bases, with 10 bases between them. The germline CDR1 and CDR2 sequences are SGHVS and FNYEAQ. This CDR3 comprises 15 residues. Partial CDR3 DNA: TGTGCCAGCAGCCGTACGACAGCGAACACCGGGGAG. Translated, it gives CASSRTTANTGE. The whole CDR3 protein is CASSRTTANTGELFF.

This clone was seen repeatedly, ten times or more. The sequence runs out 3 residues before the end of the CDR3; the remainder is reconstructed from the germline J gene. The chain employs TRBV6-2 or TRBV6-3 and TRBJ1-5, with D perhaps TRBD1 (6 bases). CDR1 is MNHEY, CDR2 SVGEGT, per germline. Deletions cut 6 bases from V and 6 bases from J, with 12 bases between. The CDR3 totals 13 residues. The CDR3 DNA, read in part, is TGTGCCAGCAGCGCAGGGGAGGCTCAGCCC. Translation: CASSAGEAQP. The whole CDR3 reads CASSAGEAQPQHF.

This clone was recorded a few times. The read terminates 3 residues before the CDR3 end, so the remaining end is supplied by the germline J gene. V is TRBV19 and J is TRBJ2-7; D is perhaps TRBD1 (6 bases). Germline CDR1 and CDR2: LNHDA and SQIVND (reference sequence). V lost 5 bases, J lost 5 bases, and 10 bases lay in between. The CDR3 is made up of 12 amino acids. CDR3 amino acids: CASSWGPNEQYF. The sequenced part of the CDR3 DNA is TGTGCCAGTAGTTGGGGGCCCAACGAG.

As concerns this clone: The read terminates 3 residues before the CDR3 end, so the remaining end is supplied by the germline J gene. This chain uses TRBV2 with TRBJ2-3; 9 positions match TRBD1. From germline, CDR1 is SNHLY and CDR2 FYNNEI. The CDR3 is 14 amino acids. Trimming at V came to 10 bases and at J to 1 base, leaving 6 bases not matched to a gene. The CDR3: CATPTGGGTDTQYF. The CDR3 bases that were read are TGTGCCACCCCGACAGGGGGGGGCACAGATACG. The full variable domain, its missing parts supplied by reference TRBV2 and TRBJ2-3, is EPEVTQTPSHQVTQMGQEVILRCVPISNHLYFYWYRQILGQKVEFLVSFYNNEISEKSEIFDDQFSVERPDGSNFTLKIRSTKLEDSAMYFCATPTGGGTDTQYFGPGTRLTVL.

This clone appeared a few times. The read halts 3 residues ahead of the CDR3 end, with the missing end drawn from the germline J gene. The rearrangement joins TRBV2 to TRBJ1-1, with TRBD1 matching over 9 bases. CDR1 is SNHLY and CDR2 is FYNNEI in the germline V gene. Unmatched junction bases numbered 5, after V lost 6 bases and J lost 6 bases. The CDR3 has 13 amino acids. The CDR3 bases that were read are TGTGCCAGCAGCACCGGGACAGGGTCTGAA. Translation gives CASSTGTGSE. The entire CDR3 reads CASSTGTGSEAFF.

Regarding this clone: The read gets to within 3 residues of the CDR3 end, and the germline J gene fills in the rest. V usage is TRBV7-6 and J usage is TRBJ2-2, with 8 bases identical to TRBD2. The CDR3 has 11 residues. J gave up 6 bases and V 11 bases, and 2 bases lay outside the gene matches. In germline, CDR1 is SGHVS, CDR2 FNYEAQ. Incomplete CDR3 DNA: TGTGCCTCGGGAGGGGCCGGGGAG. Translating it yields CASGGAGE. The whole CDR3 sequence reads CASGGAGELFF.

For this clone: The read halts 3 residues ahead of the CDR3 end, with the missing end drawn from the germline J gene. J is TRBJ2-7 and V is TRBV2; perhaps TRBD1 as D (6 bases). This CDR3 comprises 13 residues. Germline V gives CDR1 SNHLY, CDR2 FYNNEI. Trimming pared 6 bases from V and 3 bases from J, leaving 12 bases between. The CDR3: CASSSDSLYEQYF. The part of the CDR3 DNA that was read is TGTGCCAGCAGCTCGGACAGCCTCTACGAG.

This clone was counted between two and nine times. With the read ending 3 residues before the CDR3 end, the germline J gene is used to fill in that end. V usage is TRBV19 and J usage is TRBJ2-7, with 9 positions matching TRBD1. Trimming cost V 2 bases and J 0 bases; bases outside gene matches: 2. CDR1 is LNHDA, CDR2 SQIVND, per germline (reference sequence). This CDR3 is built from 15 residues. The CDR3 region is CASSIRTGVSYEQYF. CDR3 bases read: TGTGCCAGTAGTATAAGGACAGGGGTCTCCTACGAG.

This clone was seen repeatedly, ten times or more. The read terminates 3 residues before the CDR3 end, so the remaining end is supplied by the germline J gene. This chain connects TRBV18 to TRBJ1-4; the match to TRBD1 covers 9 bases. This CDR3 has 17 amino acids. With 4 bases clipped from V and 7 bases from J, the junction kept 13 bases outside the gene matches. Germline-derived CDR1 and CDR2 are KGHSH and LQKENI. CDR3 bases read: TGTGCCAGCTCACACCCGGGACAGGGAAGAGGAGCTGAAAAA. Its protein product is CASSHPGQGRGAEK. The entire CDR3 sequence reads CASSHPGQGRGAEKLFF.